The next 12 T cell receptor beta chains were all read from a single sample in a study of Graves' ophthalmopathy and Graves' hyperthyroidism. The TCR beta CDR3 regions underwent amplification from RNA transcripts. Amplification began with first-round RT-PCR using HTBI primers, then second-round multiplex PCR was performed. TCRdb recomputed calls from the multiplex PCR reads with MiXCR, one row per CDR3 protein. Here the sample spans about 210,000 distinct CDR3 sequences, around 28% being singletons. The sample comprised peripheral blood. The source is a middle-aged man with Graves' ophthalmopathy.

The chain combines TRBV2 with TRBJ2-3; 9 bases align to TRBD1. V trimming: 11 bases; J trimming: 1 base; junction bases outside the gene matches: 7. There are 14 residues in the CDR3. Looked up from germline, CDR1 is SNHLY and CDR2 is FYNNEI. CDR3 nucleotides: TGTGCCGGCAAGAGGACAGGGGGCACAGATACGCAGTATTTT. Translation gives CAGKRTGGTDTQYF.

The V and J genes are TRBV29-1 and TRBJ1-5; 7 bases line up with TRBD1. There are 12 residues in the CDR3. CDR1 is SQVTM, CDR2 ANQGSEA, per germline. The junction had 10 bases not matched to a gene; V was cut back by 7 bases and J by 10 bases. DNA of the CDR3: TGCAGCGCTTCAGACAGGGTTGGCCCCCAGCATTTT. It translates to CSASDRVGPQHF. Supplemented by reference TRBV29-1 and TRBJ1-5, the full variable domain reads SAVISQKPSRDICQRGTSLTIQCQVDSQVTMMFWYRQQPGQSLTLIATANQGSEATYESGFVIDKFPISRPNLTFSTLTVSNMSPEDSSIYLCSASDRVGPQHFGDGTRLSIL.

Many counts were recorded for this clonotype. The conserved phenylalanine or tryptophan is not found at the CDR3 terminus, so this likely reflects a read error. V is TRBV12-3 or TRBV12-4 and J is TRBJ2-5; either TRBD1 or TRBD2 may fit D (5 bases each). Deletions cut 2 bases from V and 9 bases from J, with 16 bases between. This CDR3 spans 14 amino acids. CDR3 sequence: CASSLRGPSTAQYL. The DNA of the CDR3 is TGTGCCAGCAGTTTAAGGGGACCCTCCACGGCCCAGTACCTC.

This chain connects TRBV20-1 to TRBJ1-5; D unresolved. The germline gives CDR1 DFQATT, CDR2 SNEGSKA (reference sequence). The V and J ends lost 6 bases and 9 bases respectively, with 12 bases between them. The CDR3 extends over 11 amino acids. The CDR3 sequence: CSAAGLGPQHF. DNA for the CDR3: TGCAGTGCCGCCGGGCTGGGGCCCCAGCATTTT.

The sample holds many counts of this clonotype. This sequence joins TRBV20-1 and TRBJ2-5; no clear D. V was clipped by 5 bases and J by 5 bases, with 18 bases between them. The CDR3 is 14 amino acids. Germline CDR1 DFQATT, CDR2 SNEGSKA (reference sequence). CDR3 loop: CSAYLSPVGETQYF. For the CDR3, the DNA is TGCAGTGCTTACCTGAGCCCCGTGGGGGAGACCCAGTACTTC.

This clonotype was picked up many times. The genes are TRBV5-1 and TRBJ2-7; 7 nucleotides line up with TRBD1. Germline CDR1 reads SGHRS; CDR2 reads YFSETQ. The ends lost 0 bases at V and 2 bases at J; junction bases unmatched: 2. The CDR3 runs 14 residues. The chain's CDR3 is CASSLDRGPYEQYF. The CDR3 bases are TGCGCCAGCAGCTTGGACAGGGGCCCCTACGAGCAGTACTTC. The full variable domain, completed using reference TRBV5-1 and TRBJ2-7, is KAGVTQTPRYLIKTRGQQVTLSCSPISGHRSVSWYQQTPGQGLQFLFEYFSETQRNKGNFPGRFSGRQFSNSRSEMNVSTLELGDSALYLCASSLDRGPYEQYFGPGTRLTVT.

This clonotype was observed many times. CDR3 nucleotides: TGTGCCAGCAGCCTTGGGTCTTTCGGGGGGGACACTGAAGCTTTCTTT. Amino acid sequence: CASSLGSFGGDTEAFF. The J gene is TRBJ1-1, the V gene TRBV28, with D possibly matching TRBD1 (5 bases). The V gene lost 6 bases and the J gene lost 3 bases, with 20 bases spanning the gap. The V gene's germline CDR1 is MDHEN and CDR2 SYDVKM. CDR3 size: 16 residues.

The chain has TRBV12-3 or TRBV12-4 and TRBJ2-5; 7 nucleotides align to TRBD1. V gave up 6 bases and J gave up 1 base; unmatched junction bases: 5. The CDR3 is 14 residues long. The CDR3 nucleotides read TGTGCCAGCAGGGGATGGGACAGCCAAGAGACCCAGTACTTC. Translated: CASRGWDSQETQYF.

This clonotype appeared many times. V usage is TRBV19 and J usage is TRBJ1-2; no reliable D call. CDR3 length equals 13 residues. The V gene lost 5 bases and the J gene lost 2 bases, with 9 bases spanning the gap. Germline V CDR1 and CDR2: LNHDA, SQIVND (reference sequence). In DNA form, the CDR3 reads TGTGCCAGTAGTGCAGGCTACAACTATGGCTACACCTTC. This codes for CASSAGYNYGYTF.

This clonotype was counted many times. Given the absence of the conserved phenylalanine or tryptophan at the CDR3 end, a read error is likely. The chain combines TRBV20-1 with TRBJ1-1, with 10 bases identical to TRBD1. Trimming removed 3 bases from V and 4 bases from J; junction bases left unmatched: 8. Germline V gene lookup returns CDR1 DFQATT and CDR2 SNEGSKA (reference sequence). CDR3 length: 15 amino acids. The CDR3 here is CSARPSDRGITEAFL. The CDR3 DNA is TGCAGTGCTAGGCCCTCGGACAGGGGGATCACTGAAGCTTTCCTT.

The V gene is TRBV6-2 or TRBV6-3, the J gene TRBJ2-7, with D possibly being TRBD1 (6 bases). The germline V and J ends were trimmed by 0 bases and 3 bases, with 15 bases remaining between them. This CDR3 region has 16 residues. Germline V gene sequence: CDR1 MNHEY, CDR2 SVGEGT. This chain's CDR3 is CASSYSRTASHYEQYF. The CDR3 bases are TGTGCCAGCAGTTACTCGAGGACAGCAAGCCACTACGAGCAGTACTTC.

This clonotype has a count of ten or more. The chain is built from TRBV7-2 and TRBJ2-5; a possible D gene is TRBD1 (6 bases). V was clipped by 5 bases and J by 5 bases, with 15 bases between them. CDR1 SGHTA and CDR2 FQGNSA come from the germline V gene. There are 14 residues in the CDR3. DNA for the CDR3: TGTGCCAGCAGCCTATACAGGGTGGCGGAGACCCAGTACTTC. Amino acids: CASSLYRVAETQYF. The complete variable domain, with remaining parts taken from reference TRBV7-2 and TRBJ2-5, reads GAGVSQSPSNKVTEKGKDVELRCDPISGHTALYWYRQSLGQGLEFLIYFQGNSAPDKSGLPSDRFSAERTGGSVSTLTIQRTQQEDSAVYLCASSLYRVAETQYFGPGTRLLVL.